Each of the 17 T cell receptor beta chains below was sequenced from the same sample in a study of OX40 agonist ivuxolimab in advanced cancers. Here immunoSEQ multiplex PCR was the method, and the copy in TCRdb shows in-frame clones only, minus some. The sample contains tens of thousands of clones, about nine tenths of which appear only once. Sequencing used CD4+ or CD8+ T cells sorted from blood, obtained in a trial of the OX40 agonist ivuxolimab. These receptors were obtained from an adult with an advanced solid tumor such as melanoma, head and neck, liver or kidney cancer.

The rearrangement joins TRBV28 to TRBJ2-1, with 9 positions matching TRBD2. Germline CDR1 and CDR2: MDHEN and SYDVKM. The CDR3 loop spans 15 amino acids. After removal of 2 bases from V and 6 bases from J, the junction contained 5 bases not matched to a gene. CDR3 residues: CASSLTGLASNEQFF. Written as DNA, the CDR3 is TGTGCCAGCAGTTTAACGGGACTAGCAAGCAATGAGCAGTTCTTC.

The chain joins TRBV6-5 to TRBJ1-5; D uncertain. Deletions cut 4 bases from V and 1 base from J, with 5 bases between. From germline, CDR1 is MNHEY and CDR2 SVGAGI. The CDR3 runs 13 residues. The CDR3 DNA reads TGTGCCAGCAGTTGGGCCAGCAATCAGCCCCAGCATTTT. Its protein is CASSWASNQPQHF.

This clone occurred a few times. The CDR3 region is CASSRQSNEKLFF. The CDR3 DNA reads TGTGCCAGCAGCCGCCAGAGCAATGAAAAACTGTTTTTT. This chain joins TRBV5-4 and TRBJ1-4; no reliable D call. V was cut by 4 bases and J by 5 bases, with 9 bases left in between. Germline values: CDR1 SGHNT, CDR2 YYREEE (reference sequence). The CDR3 contains 13 residues.

The rearrangement links TRBV7-9 to TRBJ2-3; TRBD2 matches at 7 bases. The CDR3 covers 16 residues. CDR1 and CDR2 from the germline V gene are SEHNR and FQNEAQ (reference sequence). V lost 5 bases, J lost 3 bases, and 11 bases stayed unmatched. CDR3 region: CASSLGRGSNTDTQYF. The CDR3 nucleotides read TGTGCCAGCAGCCTGGGCCGCGGGAGCAATACAGATACGCAGTATTTT.

The rearrangement links TRBV5-1 to TRBJ2-7; D remains unclear. V lost 0 bases to trimming and J lost 2 bases, with 12 bases between them. The CDR3 loop spans 15 amino acids. Germline CDR1 is SGHRS and CDR2 is YFSETQ. As DNA, the CDR3 is TGCGCCAGCAGCTTGGCCACAGAAGGACCCTACGAGCAGTACTTC. Translating gives CASSLATEGPYEQYF.

V is TRBV6-6 and J is TRBJ1-2; D is ambiguous. Germline-derived CDR1 and CDR2 are MNHNY and SVGAGI (reference sequence). The V end lost 8 bases, the J end lost 0 bases, and 16 bases lay between the germline ends. The CDR3 has 15 residues. The CDR3 DNA is TGTGCCAGCCGCGAAAACGCAGGCGCTAACTATGGCTACACCTTC. It codes for CASRENAGANYGYTF.

The chain employs TRBV7-7 and TRBJ2-1, with 14 bases identical to TRBD2. Germline V CDR1 and CDR2: SSHAT, FNYEAQ (reference sequence). This CDR3 is 16 amino acids long. V gave up 4 bases and J gave up 8 bases; unmatched junction bases: 7. The CDR3 region is CASSSGTSGSRDEQFF. In DNA, the CDR3 is TGTGCCAGCAGCTCCGGGACTAGCGGGAGTAGGGATGAGCAGTTCTTC.

CDR3 amino acids: CASSEEGFNSPLHF. Here the CDR3 DNA reads TGCGCCAGCAGCGAGGAGGGGTTTAATTCACCCCTCCACTTT. The rearrangement links TRBV5-1 to TRBJ1-6; a weak D match, TRBD1 (5 bases). CDR1 and CDR2 (germline): SGHRS, YFSETQ. The CDR3 has 14 residues. Trimming stripped 4 bases from V and 6 bases from J, with 11 bases between.

This clone was recorded a few times. The rearrangement links TRBV2 to TRBJ2-4, with TRBD1 as a possible D gene (5 bases). Looked up from germline, CDR1 is SNHLY and CDR2 is FYNNEI. Trimming cost V 2 bases and J 6 bases, with 11 bases left between them. CDR3 length: 14 amino acids. Here the CDR3 reads CASSERPQGNIQYF. The CDR3 DNA sequence: TGTGCCAGCAGTGAAAGGCCGCAGGGAAACATTCAGTACTTC.

CDR3 sequence: CASRRPGQGLGLTEAFF. The DNA for the CDR3 is TGTGCCAGCAGGCGCCCGGGACAGGGCCTCGGTTTGACTGAAGCTTTCTTT. This chain joins TRBV2 and TRBJ1-1; 9 nucleotides align to TRBD1. Germline V gene lookup returns CDR1 SNHLY and CDR2 FYNNEI. V lost 6 bases, J lost 5 bases, and 16 bases stayed unmatched. The CDR3 runs to 17 residues. The full variable domain, rest sourced from reference TRBV2 and TRBJ1-1, is EPEVTQTPSHQVTQMGQEVILRCVPISNHLYFYWYRQILGQKVEFLVSFYNNEISEKSEIFDDQFSVERPDGSNFTLKIRSTKLEDSAMYFCASRRPGQGLGLTEAFFGQGTRLTVV.

This rearrangement joins TRBV28 to TRBJ1-2; no reliable D call. CDR3 length: 15 residues. Germline CDR1 is MDHEN and CDR2 is SYDVKM. Trimming removed 2 bases at V and 4 bases at J, with 14 bases between. CDR3 loop: CASSLGGRYGYGYTF. The CDR3 DNA is TGTGCCAGCAGTTTAGGCGGCAGGTATGGCTATGGCTACACCTTC.

The CDR3 coding sequence is TGCGCCAGCAGCTTGGCTTACAATGAGCAGTTCTTC. It translates to CASSLAYNEQFF. The V gene is TRBV5-1, the J gene TRBJ2-1; D remains ambiguous. CDR3 length: 12 residues. Trimming cost V 0 bases and J 4 bases, with 2 bases left between them. Per the germline V gene, CDR1 is SGHRS and CDR2 is YFSETQ.

This chain connects TRBV5-1 to TRBJ2-1; D possibly corresponds to TRBD1 (5 bases). Trimming removed 7 bases at V and 0 bases at J, with 14 bases between. Germline V gene data show CDR1 as SGHRS and CDR2 as YFSETQ. The CDR3 spans 15 residues. As DNA, the CDR3 is TGCGCCAGCGGGCCAGGGTCGTCCTCCTACAATGAGCAGTTCTTC. Translating gives CASGPGSSSYNEQFF. Full variable domain (remainder filled in from reference TRBV5-1 and TRBJ2-1): KAGVTQTPRYLIKTRGQQVTLSCSPISGHRSVSWYQQTPGQGLQFLFEYFSETQRNKGNFPGRFSGRQFSNSRSEMNVSTLELGDSALYLCASGPGSSSYNEQFFGPGTRLTVL.

The genes are TRBV28 and TRBJ1-5; 7 bases agree with TRBD1. V lost 6 bases and J lost 4; bases outside the gene matches: 15. The CDR3 has 17 residues. Germline V gene data show CDR1 as MDHEN and CDR2 as SYDVKM. The chain's CDR3 is CASSPGTVLSGNQPQHF. Here the CDR3 DNA reads TGTGCCAGCAGCCCCGGGACAGTACTGTCTGGGAATCAGCCCCAGCATTTT.

This clone occurred once. The V and J genes are TRBV19 and TRBJ1-5; D is unclear. The CDR3 consists of 13 residues. With 5 bases removed from V and 4 bases from J, the gap between germline ends came to 9 bases. CDR1 and CDR2 from the germline V gene are LNHDA and SQIVND (reference sequence). CDR3 loop: CASSFGLNQPQHF. Here the CDR3 DNA reads TGTGCCAGTAGTTTCGGTTTAAATCAGCCCCAGCATTTT.

In DNA, the CDR3 is TGTGCCAGCAGCTTAGTTTCGTCTGACGGGTCCCTCTACGAGCAGTACTTC. This sequence encodes CASSLVSSDGSLYEQYF. The chain links TRBV7-2 to TRBJ2-7; D is unresolved. V lost 1 base and J 3 bases, leaving 19 bases between the germline ends. This CDR3 is 17 amino acids long. Germline V gives CDR1 SGHTA, CDR2 FQGNSA.

The chain employs TRBV28 and TRBJ1-4; maybe TRBD1 (6 bases). The germline gives CDR1 MDHEN, CDR2 SYDVKM. CDR3 length equals 15 residues. V was pared by 2 bases and J by 8 bases, with 15 bases between. The CDR3 coding sequence is TGTGCCAGCAGTTTAGGGGGGGCATTGGACGAAAAACTGTTTTTT. Translated: CASSLGGALDEKLFF. Supplemented by reference TRBV28 and TRBJ1-4, the full variable domain reads DVKVTQSSRYLVKRTGEKVFLECVQDMDHENMFWYRQDPGLGLRLIYFSYDVKMKEKGDIPEGYSVSREKKERFSLILESASTNQTSMYLCASSLGGALDEKLFFGSGTQLSVL.